Listed below are T cell receptor beta chains from one sample, sequenced in a study of blood T cell repertoires in COVID-19. The repertoire was sequenced with immunoSEQ multiplex PCR; TCRdb's copy has only in-frame clones and lacks some. This table holds about 400,000 clones, approximately 91% found once. Specimen: PBMCs or T cells enriched from blood (not recorded which). These receptors all come from a woman between 40 and 55 years old with acute COVID-19. The CDR3 runs from the conserved cysteine through the conserved F or W. D genes are given only for firm matches. The size field is filled for only some rows; it gives once, few, many or a size class.

NA	TRBV20-1	NA	TRBJ1-1	CSASRQATEAFF	TGCAGTGCTAGTCGGCAGGCGACTGAAGCTTTCTTT
NA	TRBV25-1	NA	TRBJ2-5	CASSFGGPKETQYF	TGTGCCAGCAGTTTCGGGGGGCCGAAAGAGACCCAGTACTTC
TRBD1	TRBV3-1/TRBV3-2	NA	TRBJ1-2	CASSSRTGFSIGYTF	TGTGCCAGCAGCTCGAGGACAGGGTTCTCTATTGGCTACACCTTC
NA	TRBV5-8	NA	TRBJ2-6	CASSHYSGPGANVLTF	TGTGCCAGCAGCCATTACAGTGGCCCGGGGGCCAACGTCCTGACTTTC
NA	TRBV20-1	NA	TRBJ2-1	CSASPGSSYNEQFF	TGCAGTGCTAGTCCGGGTAGCTCCTACAATGAGCAGTTCTTC
NA	TRBV24-1	NA	TRBJ1-5	CAVSRAQHF	TGTGCCGTATCTCGGGCCCAGCATTTT
NA	TRBV7-6	NA	TRBJ1-5	CASSLLGGGNQPQHF	TGTGCCAGCAGCTTATTGGGAGGGGGCAATCAGCCCCAGCATTTT
NA	TRBV6-5	NA	TRBJ2-1	CASSPHSGNNEQFF	TGTGCCAGCAGTCCCCACAGCGGAAACAATGAGCAGTTCTTC
TRBD2	TRBV2	NA	TRBJ2-7	CASRPGTSGSTPYEQYF	TGTGCCAGCAGACCAGGGACTAGCGGGTCGACACCCTACGAGCAGTACTTC
TRBD1	TRBV4-1	NA	TRBJ1-2	CASSPLTQTGNYGYTF	TGCGCCAGCAGCCCCCTCACACAGACAGGGAACTATGGCTACACCTTC
TRBD2	TRBV4-1	NA	TRBJ2-3	CASSHPSGGAPTDTQYF	TGCGCCAGCAGCCACCCTAGCGGGGGGGCTCCCACAGATACGCAGTATTTT
TRBD2	TRBV24-1	NA	TRBJ2-5	CATSDFIAGQETQYF	TGTGCCACCAGTGATTTCATAGCGGGGCAAGAGACCCAGTACTTC
NA	TRBV23-1	NA	TRBJ2-5	CASSREGNRGETQYF	TGCGCCAGCAGTCGCGAGGGGAACCGGGGGGAGACCCAGTACTTC
NA	TRBV7-9	once	TRBJ1-4	CASSLAGATNEKLFF	TGTGCCAGCAGCTTAGCGGGGGCGACTAATGAAAAACTGTTTTTT
NA	TRBV14	NA	TRBJ1-2	CASAGGGHGYTF	TGTGCCAGCGCGGGGGGCGGACATGGCTACACCTTC
NA	TRBV27	NA	TRBJ2-1	CATHNRDRYNEQFF	TGTGCCACCCATAACAGGGATCGCTACAATGAGCAGTTCTTC
TRBD1	TRBV5-4	NA	TRBJ1-6	CASSPRTGDNSPLHF	TGTGCCAGCAGCCCACGGACAGGTGATAATTCACCCCTCCACTTT
TRBD1	TRBV2	NA	TRBJ1-2	CASSDGQAGNYGYTF	TGTGCCAGCAGTGATGGACAGGCGGGTAACTATGGCTACACCTTC
NA	TRBV6-5	once	TRBJ2-7	CATRRSYEQYF	TGTGCCACCCGCAGGTCCTACGAGCAGTACTTC
NA	TRBV19	NA	TRBJ2-1	CASSMGLVGSSYNEQFF	TGTGCCAGTAGTATGGGTTTGGTAGGGAGCTCCTACAATGAGCAGTTCTTC
NA	TRBV6-1	NA	TRBJ1-2	CASSEALGAPQSYGYTF	TGTGCCAGCAGTGAAGCGTTGGGCGCCCCGCAGTCCTATGGCTACACCTTC
NA	TRBV7-9	NA	TRBJ1-4	CASSLTGITNEKLFF	TGTGCCAGCAGCTTGACCGGGATAACTAATGAAAAACTGTTTTTT
NA	TRBV10-3	NA	TRBJ1-1	CATLTTQGTEAFF	TGTGCCACCCTGACGACTCAGGGCACTGAAGCTTTCTTT
NA	TRBV9	NA	TRBJ2-3	CASSVDRVSDTQYF	TGTGCCAGCAGCGTAGACCGGGTCTCAGATACGCAGTATTTT
TRBD1	TRBV5-1	NA	TRBJ2-1	CASSLDPGGNEQFF	TGCGCCAGCAGCTTGGACCCAGGGGGCAATGAGCAGTTCTTC
NA	TRBV5-1	NA	TRBJ1-1	CASSLSSNTEAFF	TGCGCCAGCAGCTTGTCTTCCAACACTGAAGCTTTCTTT